These T cell receptor beta chains were read from a single sample in a study of CD8 T cells in ankylosing spondylitis. TCRdb ran MiXCR on the 5' RACE reads and lists one entry per CDR3 protein. The sample contains about 540,000 distinct CDR3 sequences, about 12% of which appear only once. Sequenced sample: blood, either unsorted or a sorted T cell fraction (not recorded which). These receptor sequences come from a male donor with ankylosing spondylitis. Both conserved end residues are part of each CDR3. The D gene is left open where the match is weak. Size values are once, few and many counts, or a class for expanded clones, and some rows have none.

>TRBV12-3/TRBV12-4|NA|TRBD2|TRBJ2-1
TGTGCCAGCAGCCTGCGGGAGACCCCCCAGGAGCAGTTCTTC
CASSLRETPQEQFF
>TRBV20-1|NA|NA|TRBJ2-2
TGCAGTGTTGCCGCCCTCGGGGGCCGAGGAAGAGCCGGGGAGCTGTTTTTT
CSVAALGGRGRAGELFF
>TRBV11-2|many|NA|TRBJ2-1
TGTGCCAGCAGCTTAGTTGGGGTTAGTGAGCAGTTCTTC
CASSLVGVSEQFF
>TRBV20-1|few|NA|TRBJ2-3
TGCAGTGCGAGACGACCCGGGGGCACAGATACGCAGTATTTT
CSARRPGGTDTQYF
>TRBV10-3|NA|TRBD2|TRBJ2-5
TGTGCCATCAGCCGGGAGGGCCAAGAGACCCAGTACTTC
CAISREGQETQYF
>TRBV12-3/TRBV12-4|few|TRBD1|TRBJ1-3
TGTGCCAGCAGTTTCATGACAGGGGAGACGGACGGAAACACCATATATTTT
CASSFMTGETDGNTIYF
>TRBV7-7|few|NA|TRBJ2-1
TGTGCCAGCAGCCGAGGACATCTCGATGAGCAGTTCTTC
CASSRGHLDEQFF
>TRBV7-8|few|TRBD2|TRBJ2-3
TGTGCCAGCAGCCTCAGCGGGAGTGGAACAGATACGCAGTATTTT
CASSLSGSGTDTQYF
>TRBV3-1|NA|NA|TRBJ1-4
TGTGCCAGCAGCCGGAGGACCGCGTCGGGTGAAAAACTGTTTTTT
CASSRRTASGEKLFF
>TRBV29-1|few|NA|TRBJ2-2
TGCAGCGTTGAAGATGGATCAAGGGCCACCAACACCGGGGAGCTGTTTTTT
CSVEDGSRATNTGELFF
>TRBV12-3/TRBV12-4|few|NA|TRBJ1-2
TGTGCCAGCAGTTTAGCGGCAGGGAATTCTGGCTACACCTTC
CASSLAAGNSGYTF
>TRBV12-3/TRBV12-4|NA|TRBD2|TRBJ2-1
TGTGCCAGCAGTTTAACCGGGAGGTCCTACAAGGAGCAGTTCTTC
CASSLTGRSYKEQFF
>TRBV11-3|NA|TRBD1|TRBJ2-1
TGTGCCAGCAGCAGAGACGGGGCAGGGGGCGGTCGGGAGCAGTTCTTC
CASSRDGAGGGREQFF
>TRBV11-2|few|TRBD2|TRBJ2-3
TGTGCCAGCAGCTTAGTCGGCGGGAGGCCAGATACGCAGTATTTT
CASSLVGGRPDTQYF
>TRBV29-1|NA|NA|TRBJ2-3
TGCAGCGTTCACGGGGTTCCGGACCCAACTAGCACAGATACGCAGTATTTT
CSVHGVPDPTSTDTQYF